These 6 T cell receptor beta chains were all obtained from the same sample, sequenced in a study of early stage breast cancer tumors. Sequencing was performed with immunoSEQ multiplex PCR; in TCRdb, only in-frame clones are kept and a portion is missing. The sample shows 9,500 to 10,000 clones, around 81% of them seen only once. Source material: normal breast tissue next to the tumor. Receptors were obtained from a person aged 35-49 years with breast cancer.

The CDR3 loop is CASSSYPGGGYGYTF. CDR3 bases: TGTGCCAGCAGCTCATACCCAGGGGGAGGGTATGGCTACACCTTC. This chain uses TRBV13 with TRBJ1-2, with 7 bases lining up with TRBD1. This CDR3 has 15 amino acids. Losses at the gene ends were 4 bases for V and 5 bases for J; bases not matched to a gene: 10. Germline V CDR1 and CDR2: PRHDT, FYEKMQ (reference sequence).

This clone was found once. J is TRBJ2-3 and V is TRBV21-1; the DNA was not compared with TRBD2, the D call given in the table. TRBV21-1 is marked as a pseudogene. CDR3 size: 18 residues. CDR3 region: CASSKEGRGYTSTDTQYF. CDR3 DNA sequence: TGTGCCAGCAGCAAAGAAGGTCGGGGTTACACTAGCACAGATACGCAGTATTTT.

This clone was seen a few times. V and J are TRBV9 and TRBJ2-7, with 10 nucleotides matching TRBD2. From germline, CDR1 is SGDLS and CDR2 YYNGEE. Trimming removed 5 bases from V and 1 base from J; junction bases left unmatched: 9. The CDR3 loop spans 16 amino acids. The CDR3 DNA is TGTGCCAGCAGTGAGACGTGGACTAGCGGTTCCTACGAGCAGTACTTC. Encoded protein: CASSETWTSGSYEQYF.

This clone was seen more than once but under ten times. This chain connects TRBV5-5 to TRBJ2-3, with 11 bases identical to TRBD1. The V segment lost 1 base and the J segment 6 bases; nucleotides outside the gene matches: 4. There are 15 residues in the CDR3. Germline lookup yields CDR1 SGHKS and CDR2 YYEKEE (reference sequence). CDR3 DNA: TGTGCCAGCAGCTTGAGGACAGGGGGCCGGGATACGCAGTATTTT. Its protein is CASSLRTGGRDTQYF.

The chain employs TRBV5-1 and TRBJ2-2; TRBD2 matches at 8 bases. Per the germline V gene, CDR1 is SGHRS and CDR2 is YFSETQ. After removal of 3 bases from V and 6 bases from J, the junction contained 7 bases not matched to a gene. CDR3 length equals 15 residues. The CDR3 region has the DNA TGCGCCAGCAGCTCTGTAGCGGGATTGGCCGGGGAGCTGTTTTTT. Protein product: CASSSVAGLAGELFF.

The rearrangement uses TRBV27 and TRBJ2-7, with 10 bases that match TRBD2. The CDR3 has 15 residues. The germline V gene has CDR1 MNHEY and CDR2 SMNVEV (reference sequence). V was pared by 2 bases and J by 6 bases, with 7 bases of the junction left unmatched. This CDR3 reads CASSLRLAGVGEQYF. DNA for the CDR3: TGTGCCAGCAGTTTAAGGCTAGCGGGAGTGGGCGAGCAGTACTTC.